The 2 T cell receptor beta chains below all came from one sample that was sequenced in a study of blood T cell repertoires in COVID-19. Method: immunoSEQ multiplex PCR; TCRdb's copy keeps in-frame clones and lacks some. Of about 160,000 clones listed, around four fifths were seen once; the top ten hold roughly a tenth. The specimen sequenced was peripheral blood. The receptors derive from a woman aged 80 or over with active or convalescent COVID-19.

This chain connects TRBV30 to TRBJ1-1; TRBD1 is a possible D gene (6 bases). Deletions cut 3 bases from V and 0 bases from J, with 20 bases between. This CDR3 spans 17 amino acids. Germline CDR1 reads GTSNPN; CDR2 reads SVGIG (reference sequence). CDR3 in amino acids: CAWRGQTLTVVNTEAFF. The DNA for the CDR3 is TGTGCCTGGAGAGGACAGACTCTGACGGTCGTGAACACTGAAGCTTTCTTT.

The V and J genes are TRBV9 and TRBJ2-2; a weak D match, TRBD1 (5 bases). V dropped 1 base and J dropped 4 bases, with 14 bases sitting between them. The CDR3 extends over 16 amino acids. Germline CDR1 SGDLS, CDR2 YYNGEE. The CDR3 spells CASSVNPRASTGELFF. CDR3 DNA: TGTGCCAGCAGCGTAAACCCCAGGGCTAGCACCGGGGAGCTGTTTTTT.